The 7 T cell receptor beta chains below were found in one sample sequenced in a study of human T cells and chemical hapten exposure. TCRdb reprocessed the RACE reads via MiXCR and lists one record per CDR3 protein. This table holds a few hundred thousand distinct CDR3 sequences, about 4.4% found once. Time point reported: patch test 1, 2 weeks after DPC sensitization. Treatment denoted: therapeutic diphenylcyclopropenone sensitization with weekly scalp DPC. The sequences come from whole blood, collected in connection with sensitization to the hapten diphenylcyclopropenone (DPC). These receptors came from a woman in her 50s with alopecia areata. Some clones in this sample may be carry-over from other donors' samples.

This rearrangement joins TRBV6-2 or TRBV6-3 to TRBJ2-1; 11 bases map to TRBD2. CDR1 is MNHEY and CDR2 is SVGEGT in the germline V gene. The CDR3 has 16 amino acids. V lost 6 bases to trimming and J lost 8 bases; unmatched junction nucleotides: 12. Here the CDR3 DNA reads TGTGCCAGCAGCCGGATACTAGCGGGGGCTGGACATGAGCAGTTCTTC. Amino acids: CASSRILAGAGHEQFF.

This clonotype was detected a few times. The gene calls are TRBV7-9 and TRBJ1-4, with TRBD1 matching 7 bases. CDR1 and CDR2 (germline): SEHNR, FQNEAQ (reference sequence). Losses at the gene ends were 5 bases for V and 5 bases for J; bases not matched to a gene: 8. This CDR3 is 15 amino acids long. The CDR3 protein is CASSTETGTNEKLFF. CDR3 nucleotide sequence: TGTGCCAGCAGCACGGAGACAGGGACGAATGAAAAACTGTTTTTT.

This clonotype was picked up a small number of times. The chain is built from TRBV3-1 and TRBJ2-5; unclear D gene. CDR3 length: 12 residues. CDR1 and CDR2 from the germline V gene are LGHDT and YNNKEL (reference sequence). The V end lost 0 bases, the J end lost 6 bases, and 5 bases lay between the germline ends. The CDR3: CASSQDRQTQYF. CDR3 coding DNA: TGTGCCAGCAGCCAAGATCGACAGACCCAGTACTTC.

This clonotype was recorded at least ten times. The J gene is TRBJ1-1, the V gene TRBV20-1; D may be TRBD1 (6 bases). In germline, CDR1 is DFQATT, CDR2 SNEGSKA (reference sequence). CDR3 length: 15 residues. With 6 bases removed from V and 1 base from J, the gap between germline ends came to 18 bases. CDR3: CSANGQLISNTEAFF. CDR3 DNA sequence: TGCAGTGCCAACGGACAGCTTATATCGAACACTGAAGCTTTCTTT.

This clonotype was detected only a few times. The chain employs TRBV11-2 and TRBJ2-2; no reliable D call. The length of the CDR3 is 12 residues. Trimming shortened V by 3 bases and J by 6 bases, and 5 bases separated the two germline ends. Germline-derived CDR1 and CDR2 are SGHAT and FQNNGV. CDR3: CASSLWAGELFF. The CDR3 bases are TGTGCCAGCAGCTTGTGGGCCGGGGAGCTGTTTTTT.

This clonotype was observed at least ten times. CDR3 region: CASSQDRDTQYF. In nucleotides, the CDR3 is TGTGCCAGCAGCCAAGATCGAGATACGCAGTATTTT. The chain joins TRBV4-2 to TRBJ2-3; no firm D call. From germline, CDR1 is LGHNA and CDR2 YNFKEQ. The CDR3 totals 12 residues. V was clipped by 0 bases and J by 5 bases, with 3 bases between them.

This clonotype has a count of ten or more. The chain uses TRBV28 and TRBJ2-7, with TRBD2 matching over 8 bases. The CDR3 loop spans 17 amino acids. The junction had 18 bases not matched to a gene; V was cut back by 5 bases and J by 6 bases. Germline V gene data show CDR1 as MDHEN and CDR2 as SYDVKM. The CDR3 reads CASSLHASWLAGREQYF. As DNA, the CDR3 is TGTGCCAGCAGTCTCCACGCATCGTGGCTAGCGGGTCGCGAGCAGTACTTC.